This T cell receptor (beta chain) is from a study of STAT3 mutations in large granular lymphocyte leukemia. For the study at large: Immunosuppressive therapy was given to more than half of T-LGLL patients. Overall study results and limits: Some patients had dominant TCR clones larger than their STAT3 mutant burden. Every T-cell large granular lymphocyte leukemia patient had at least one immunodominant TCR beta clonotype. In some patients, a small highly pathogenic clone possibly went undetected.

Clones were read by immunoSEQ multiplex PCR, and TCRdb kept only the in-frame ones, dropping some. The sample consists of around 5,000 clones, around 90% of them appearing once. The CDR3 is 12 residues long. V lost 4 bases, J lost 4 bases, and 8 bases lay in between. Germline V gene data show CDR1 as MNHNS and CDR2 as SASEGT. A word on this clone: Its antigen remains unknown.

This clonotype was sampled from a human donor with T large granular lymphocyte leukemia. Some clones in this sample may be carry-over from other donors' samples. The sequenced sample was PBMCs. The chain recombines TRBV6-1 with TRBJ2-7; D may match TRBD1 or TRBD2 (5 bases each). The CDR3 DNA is TGTGCCAGCAGTGGGGACGGGTACGAGCAGTACTTC. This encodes CASSGDGYEQYF.